This T cell receptor (beta chain) emerged from a study of blood T cell repertoires in COVID-19 (dated by TCRdb to the early 2020s). For the wider study: Samples from collaborators originated in the United States, Italy and Spain and spanned both the acute and convalescent phases of COVID-19. The material from the prospective study consisted of cDNA or gDNA derived from T cells, B-cell-depleted T cells, or PBMCs. The dataset comprised deeply sampled blood TCRbeta repertoires from subjects exposed to, actively infected with, or recovered from COVID-19. The repertoires were released in a freely available public database intended as a resource for research on the immune response to SARS-CoV-2. Samples were obtained from the ongoing ImmuneRACE study (first 160 participants) and from 950 to 1,500 subjects provided by 6 global collaborators. A de-identified subject ID, COVID-19 status, age in years and sex were almost always included in the sample metadata. Where available, HLA class I and class II types were taken from metadata supplied by the sample provider and were not determined by assay-based typing.

For this clone: The specificity of this receptor is unknown. Per-nucleotide qualities are absent, and no much larger clonotype sits a single base away.

TCRbeta CDR3 regions were amplified from genomic DNA by means of the immunoSEQ Assay, a bias-controlled multiplex PCR. The study's processing was this. The number of nucleated cells in each sample was estimated from the amplification of reference gene primers within the assay. To quantify the absolute abundance of each unique TCRbeta CDR3 rearrangement, sequence reads were collapsed and filtered. For each sample, productive Simpson clonality was calculated as the square root of Simpson's diversity index across productive rearrangements. TCRdb re-hosts the immuneACCESS table, in-frame sequences only. Its copies lack some clones; in the studies checked, an unresolved V gene accounts for under half of them, and the cause for the rest is not known. V, J and clone size were drawn from that table, and D and trimming were deduced from the DNA. The table for this sample lists 120,000 or so clones; just over 85% of them were counted only once. The ten largest clonotypes hold roughly 4.7% of the sample.

The junction carries 11 bases between V and J, which are trimmed by 3 bases and 5 bases respectively. Counted from cysteine to phenylalanine, this CDR3 has 13 amino acids. The read is trimmed to its CDR3 DNA, 39 bases read in frame from base 1. Based on the germline V gene, the CDR1 and CDR2 sequences are MGHRA and YSYEKL. Whole blood was collected in K2EDTA tubes by collaborating institutions according to the institutions' own protocols. For TCRbeta analysis, collaborator samples were shipped as frozen whole blood, as isolated PBMCs, or as DNA extracted from either sample type. Overall results and qualifications from the work: Clinical and demographic metadata were provided uncurated, with the amount varying by source and participant.

The chain joins TRBV4-1 to TRBJ2-7, with TRBD2 tentatively as D gene (5 bases match). The clonotype originates from a man between 35 and 55 years old with acute or convalescent COVID-19. The sequenced sample was peripheral blood. The DNA sequence is as follows: TGCGCCAGCAGCCAGATTAGCGAGAACGAGCAGTACTTC. The translation is CASSQISENEQYF.